This T cell receptor (beta chain) was recorded in a study of CD8+ T cells in alopecia areata. At the level of the study: Tofacitinib lasted 6 to 18 months, then 6 months off drug. Severity scores in treated patients reflected the percentage of scalp affected.

Treatment indicated: oral pan-JAK inhibitor, 5-10 mg twice daily. Alopecia areata patients provided lesional scalp punch biopsies and peripheral blood, both collected for the study. CDR1 is LGHNA and CDR2 is YNFKEQ in the germline V gene. The J segment lost 5 bases and the V segment lost 0 bases, leaving 5 bases of the junction unmatched. The CDR3 has 15 amino acids. cDNA reverse transcribed from extracted RNA served as the sequencing template. Generated by immunoSEQ multiplex PCR, the TCRdb table keeps only in-frame clones and is missing some. The sample has some 120,000 clones; around 50% are singletons.

Sequencing used CD8+ T cells sorted from blood, obtained at week 24, from a patient treated with tofacitinib. The TCR comes from a human donor with alopecia areata. This chain joins TRBV4-2 and TRBJ2-5, with TRBD2 matching 8 bases. The CDR3 region is CASSQDGGAYETQYF. CDR3 DNA: TGTGCCAGCAGCCAAGACGGGGGGGCGTATGAGACCCAGTACTTC.